This is a list of T cell receptor beta chains from one sample in a study of CD8 T cells in Susac syndrome. TCRdb ran MiXCR on the immunoSEQ multiplex PCR reads and lists one entry per CDR3 protein. The table shows about 210,000 distinct CDR3 sequences, with 85% to 95% occurring only once. Material: CD4+ T cells from PBMCs. The receptor source for this set is a human donor with multiple sclerosis. CDR3s include the opening cysteine and the closing phenylalanine or tryptophan. A D gene is named only where the DNA matches it firmly. Some rows mark clone size as missing; the rest say once, few, many or name a class of expanded clone.

d_call: NA
cdr3_length: 16
j_call: TRBJ2-1
v_call: TRBV29-1
clone_size: NA
cdr3_aa: CSVEDEQRSSYNEQFF

d_call: NA
cdr3_length: 11
j_call: TRBJ2-5
v_call: TRBV20-1
clone_size: NA
cdr3_aa: CSAHRSETQYF

d_call: TRBD1
cdr3_length: 15
j_call: TRBJ2-7
v_call: TRBV3-1
clone_size: NA
cdr3_aa: CASSQGGTGIGEQYF

d_call: NA
cdr3_length: 13
j_call: TRBJ2-5
v_call: TRBV11-2
clone_size: few
cdr3_aa: CASSLAGLQTQYF

d_call: NA
cdr3_length: 14
j_call: TRBJ1-1
v_call: TRBV5-1
clone_size: NA
cdr3_aa: CASSFGTLNTEAFF

d_call: NA
cdr3_length: 14
j_call: TRBJ1-1
v_call: TRBV6-1
clone_size: NA
cdr3_aa: CASSDPDIYTEAFF

d_call: NA
cdr3_length: 12
j_call: TRBJ2-1
v_call: TRBV20-1
clone_size: NA
cdr3_aa: CSAVVDYNEQFF

d_call: NA
cdr3_length: 12
j_call: TRBJ2-1
v_call: TRBV3-1
clone_size: NA
cdr3_aa: CASSQGSLAAFF

d_call: TRBD1
cdr3_length: 12
j_call: TRBJ2-5
v_call: TRBV20-1
clone_size: NA
cdr3_aa: CSAATGRETQYF

d_call: NA
cdr3_length: 14
j_call: TRBJ2-1
v_call: TRBV5-1
clone_size: NA
cdr3_aa: CASVGQGYYNEQFF

d_call: NA
cdr3_length: 14
j_call: TRBJ1-1
v_call: TRBV6-2/TRBV6-3
clone_size: NA
cdr3_aa: CASRASGGDTEAFF

d_call: TRBD2
cdr3_length: 16
j_call: TRBJ2-1
v_call: TRBV12-3/TRBV12-4
clone_size: NA
cdr3_aa: CASTVSGGAAYNEQFF

d_call: NA
cdr3_length: 13
j_call: TRBJ2-2
v_call: TRBV30
clone_size: NA
cdr3_aa: CAWSVLVGGELFF

d_call: NA
cdr3_length: 12
j_call: TRBJ1-1
v_call: TRBV29-1
clone_size: NA
cdr3_aa: CSVDSGREPAFF

d_call: TRBD2
cdr3_length: 16
j_call: TRBJ2-6
v_call: TRBV9
clone_size: NA
cdr3_aa: CASSVRGVSGANVLTF

d_call: NA
cdr3_length: 13
j_call: TRBJ1-5
v_call: TRBV9
clone_size: few
cdr3_aa: CASSRVSNQPQHF

d_call: TRBD2
cdr3_length: 12
j_call: TRBJ2-3
v_call: TRBV20-1
clone_size: NA
cdr3_aa: CSGGLAKDTQYF

d_call: NA
cdr3_length: 14
j_call: TRBJ2-5
v_call: TRBV12-3/TRBV12-4
clone_size: NA
cdr3_aa: CASGGGEIQETQYF

d_call: NA
cdr3_length: 11
j_call: TRBJ1-1
v_call: TRBV6-5
clone_size: NA
cdr3_aa: CASTRDTEAFF

d_call: NA
cdr3_length: 15
j_call: TRBJ2-1
v_call: TRBV25-1
clone_size: NA
cdr3_aa: CASTLDSSSYNEQFF

d_call: TRBD2
cdr3_length: 14
j_call: TRBJ2-5
v_call: TRBV2
clone_size: NA
cdr3_aa: CASNVAGVAETQYF

d_call: NA
cdr3_length: 13
j_call: TRBJ1-5
v_call: TRBV7-3
clone_size: few
cdr3_aa: CASSPGGNQPQHF

d_call: NA
cdr3_length: 14
j_call: TRBJ1-1
v_call: TRBV7-6
clone_size: NA
cdr3_aa: CASSLADSGTEAFF

d_call: NA
cdr3_length: 15
j_call: TRBJ1-2
v_call: TRBV14
clone_size: NA
cdr3_aa: CASSQVTGPNYGYTF

d_call: NA
cdr3_length: 15
j_call: TRBJ2-7
v_call: TRBV3-1
clone_size: NA
cdr3_aa: CASSSFTGHSYEQYF

d_call: NA
cdr3_length: 11
j_call: TRBJ2-7
v_call: TRBV29-1
clone_size: NA
cdr3_aa: CSVDISHVQYF

d_call: NA
cdr3_length: 13
j_call: TRBJ1-2
v_call: TRBV30
clone_size: NA
cdr3_aa: CAWSVLGTNGYTF

d_call: NA
cdr3_length: 13
j_call: TRBJ1-1
v_call: TRBV29-1
clone_size: NA
cdr3_aa: CSVETGGNTEAFF

d_call: NA
cdr3_length: 12
j_call: TRBJ2-5
v_call: TRBV7-2
clone_size: NA
cdr3_aa: CATKEPQETQYF

d_call: NA
cdr3_length: 14
j_call: TRBJ2-3
v_call: TRBV12-3/TRBV12-4
clone_size: NA
cdr3_aa: CASTDPGSTDTQYF

d_call: TRBD2
cdr3_length: 15
j_call: TRBJ2-1
v_call: TRBV7-2
clone_size: NA
cdr3_aa: CASSLEPGGNNEQFF

d_call: NA
cdr3_length: 12
j_call: TRBJ2-5
v_call: TRBV7-8
clone_size: NA
cdr3_aa: CASSVPGETQYF

d_call: NA
cdr3_length: 16
j_call: TRBJ2-7
v_call: TRBV20-1
clone_size: NA
cdr3_aa: CSASRGRGASSYEQYF

d_call: NA
cdr3_length: 13
j_call: TRBJ1-4
v_call: TRBV29-1
clone_size: NA
cdr3_aa: CSVPGESNEKLFF

d_call: NA
cdr3_length: 13
j_call: TRBJ1-1
v_call: TRBV29-1
clone_size: NA
cdr3_aa: CSVSVNRDTEAFF